The 26 T cell receptor beta chains in this list originate from one sample, sequenced in a study of blood T cell repertoires in COVID-19. Only in-frame clones appear in the TCRdb table, and some are missing; sequencing was by immunoSEQ multiplex PCR. The top ten hold 7% to 8% of the sample, which has around 170,000 clones, roughly 84% seen once. Source material: PBMCs or T cells enriched from blood (not recorded which). The receptor source for this set is a woman aged 50 to 65 who had recovered from COVID-19.

V usage is TRBV24-1 and J usage is TRBJ2-5; 7 nucleotides agree with TRBD2. This CDR3 is 13 amino acids long. Germline CDR1 reads KGHDR; CDR2 reads SFDVKD. V lost 7 bases, J lost 1 base, and 2 bases stayed unmatched. The CDR3 here is CATRGRAQETQYF. DNA for the CDR3: TGTGCCACCAGGGGGAGGGCCCAAGAGACCCAGTACTTC.

The chain links TRBV24-1 to TRBJ2-1; TRBD2 agrees at 11 bases. Germline CDR1 KGHDR, CDR2 SFDVKD. This CDR3 is 17 amino acids long. The V gene end was trimmed by 2 bases and the J gene end by 10 bases; junction bases not matched to a gene: 12. The CDR3 nucleotides are TGTGCCACCAGTGATTGGTCGACTAGCGGGGCGGTCGAGGAGCAGTTCTTC. Its translation is CATSDWSTSGAVEEQFF.

The CDR3 DNA follows: TGTGCCAGCAGCCAAGATGGAGAAAACTATGGCTACACCTTC. It translates to CASSQDGENYGYTF. J is TRBJ1-2 and V is TRBV3-1 (or the pseudogene TRBV3-2), with D unresolved. Trimming pared 0 bases from V and 2 bases from J, leaving 7 bases between. Germline V gives CDR1 LGHDT, CDR2 YNNKEL (reference sequence). The CDR3 covers 14 residues.

The chain carries TRBV19 and TRBJ2-1; 7 nucleotides align to TRBD1. The length of the CDR3 is 15 residues. Germline V CDR1 and CDR2: LNHDA, SQIVND (reference sequence). V was pared by 9 bases and J by 10 bases, with 18 bases of the junction left unmatched. CDR3 in amino acids: CASARTRGFLGEQFF. The CDR3, as DNA: TGTGCCAGCGCGCGAACCAGGGGGTTCCTCGGGGAGCAGTTCTTC.

This chain links TRBV20-1 with TRBJ2-1; D may be TRBD2 (6 bases). The CDR3 is 11 residues long. Germline CDR1 and CDR2: DFQATT and SNEGSKA (reference sequence). Trimming took 1 base from V and 8 from J, leaving 6 bases between them. CDR3 sequence (DNA): TGCAGTGCTAGAGGGGGGGATGAGCAGTTCTTC. Protein product: CSARGGDEQFF.

The chain employs TRBV18 and TRBJ1-3; D unresolved. V was clipped by 5 bases and J by 0 bases, with 11 bases between them. The CDR3 is made up of 15 amino acids. Germline V gene sequence: CDR1 KGHSH, CDR2 LQKENI. Here the CDR3 reads CASSDTAGSGNTIYF. The CDR3 DNA is TGTGCCAGCTCAGACACGGCCGGCTCTGGAAACACCATATATTTT.

This sequence joins TRBV28 and TRBJ2-1; 10 nucleotides align to TRBD1. The CDR3 has 16 amino acids. Germline CDR1 MDHEN, CDR2 SYDVKM. The trim removed 7 bases at V and 6 bases at J, leaving 12 bases unmatched. The CDR3 region is CASTSPGQGRGNEQFF. CDR3 in DNA: TGTGCCAGCACCTCTCCGGGACAGGGGCGAGGCAATGAGCAGTTCTTC.

Written as DNA, the CDR3 is TGTGCCAGCACTCGGGTAGCCAAAAACATTCAGTACTTC. It codes for CASTRVAKNIQYF. The chain employs TRBV2 and TRBJ2-4; D gene unclear. V was clipped by 7 bases and J by 0 bases, with 7 bases between them. The CDR3 has 13 amino acids. Germline V gene data show CDR1 as SNHLY and CDR2 as FYNNEI.

The chain has TRBV19 and TRBJ1-5; 7 bases match TRBD1. CDR3 length equals 15 residues. Germline CDR1 and CDR2: LNHDA and SQIVND (reference sequence). With V trimmed by 0 bases and J by 6 bases, 5 bases remained unmatched. CDR3 DNA: TGTGCCAGTAGTATAGACCGGACAGGTCGTCAGCCCCAGCATTTT. Its protein product is CASSIDRTGRQPQHF.

The chain joins TRBV30 to TRBJ2-1; weak D call: TRBD1 (6 bases). The V end lost 3 bases, the J end lost 2 bases, and 20 bases lay between the germline ends. The CDR3 consists of 17 residues. Per the germline V gene, CDR1 is GTSNPN and CDR2 is SVGIG (reference sequence). CDR3 nucleotide sequence: TGTGCCTGGAGGGGCCTCCACAGGGATCTACCCTACAATGAGCAGTTCTTC. It encodes CAWRGLHRDLPYNEQFF.

This clone appeared a single time. The rearrangement uses TRBV5-1 and TRBJ1-2; 7 bases are a match to TRBD1. The germline gives CDR1 SGHRS, CDR2 YFSETQ. V gave up 2 bases and J gave up 3 bases; unmatched junction bases: 1. CDR3 length: 13 amino acids. The CDR3 reads CASSFRGDYGYTF. CDR3 DNA: TGCGCCAGCAGCTTCAGGGGGGACTATGGCTACACCTTC.

The J gene is TRBJ2-1, the V gene TRBV2; D not resolved. The CDR3 is 11 residues long. Per the germline V gene, CDR1 is SNHLY and CDR2 is FYNNEI. V was shortened by 4 bases and J by 6 bases, with 4 bases between the two germline ends. The CDR3 region has the DNA TGTGCCAGCAGTGTTCTCAATGAGCAGTTCTTC. Translation gives CASSVLNEQFF.

The chain couples TRBV28 to TRBJ2-2; 9 bases align to TRBD1. Germline lookup yields CDR1 MDHEN and CDR2 SYDVKM. The CDR3 is made up of 15 amino acids. V dropped 6 bases and J dropped 0; count of bases not matched to a gene: 2. The CDR3 coding sequence is TGTGCCAGCAGGACAGGGGGACCGAACACCGGGGAGCTGTTTTTT. This gives the protein CASRTGGPNTGELFF.

The rearrangement uses TRBV10-2 and TRBJ1-5, with 9 bases fitting TRBD1. V lost 0 bases, J lost 2 bases, and 2 bases stayed unmatched. The CDR3 sequence is 16 residues long. The V gene's germline CDR1 is WSHSY and CDR2 SAAADI. DNA for the CDR3: TGCGCCAGCAGTGAGTCGGGACAGGGAGGCAATCAGCCCCAGCATTTT. As protein: CASSESGQGGNQPQHF.

CDR3 DNA: TGTGCCACCAAACCTAACTCATACGGGAATGAGCAGTTCTTC. This sequence encodes CATKPNSYGNEQFF. The chain links TRBV24-1 to TRBJ2-1; D is unresolved. Looked up from germline, CDR1 is KGHDR and CDR2 is SFDVKD. The V gene lost 8 bases and the J gene lost 7 bases, with 17 bases spanning the gap. The CDR3 spans 14 residues.

This clone has only a few counts. The V gene is TRBV9, the J gene TRBJ1-4; 7 bases align to TRBD1. V lost 5 bases and J lost 5; bases outside the gene matches: 6. This CDR3 comprises 14 residues. Germline V lookup: CDR1 SGDLS, CDR2 YYNGEE. The CDR3 DNA is TGTGCCAGCAGGGGGGAAGGGGGCAATGAAAAACTGTTTTTT. Translation: CASRGEGGNEKLFF. The full variable domain, rest sourced from reference TRBV9 and TRBJ1-4, is DSGVTQTPKHLITATGQRVTLRCSPRSGDLSVYWYQQSLDQGLQFLIQYYNGEERAKGNILERFSAQQFPDLHSELNLSSLELGDSALYFCASRGEGGNEKLFFGSGTQLSVL.

The chain carries TRBV6-5 and TRBJ2-3; D possibly corresponds to TRBD2 (6 bases). Germline CDR1 reads MNHEY; CDR2 reads SVGAGI. V was pared by 5 bases and J by 8 bases, with 14 bases between. The CDR3 spans 13 residues. The CDR3 protein is CASSLQRGVTQYF. The CDR3 DNA reads as TGTGCCAGCAGTCTCCAACGCGGGGTTACGCAGTATTTT.

The chain couples TRBV7-6 to TRBJ2-7; 10 bases agree with TRBD2. This CDR3 spans 15 amino acids. Germline assignment: CDR1 SGHVS and CDR2 FNYEAQ. The V gene end was trimmed by 6 bases and the J gene end by 1 base; junction bases not matched to a gene: 6. The CDR3 protein is CASSLAGVGSYEQYF. As DNA, the CDR3 is TGTGCCAGCAGTCTAGCGGGAGTGGGATCCTACGAGCAGTACTTC.

The chain combines TRBV28 with TRBJ2-7; 10 bases match TRBD1. Germline V gene data show CDR1 as MDHEN and CDR2 as SYDVKM. The CDR3 is 16 residues long. The V gene end was trimmed by 5 bases and the J gene end by 2 bases; junction bases not matched to a gene: 9. For the CDR3, the DNA is TGTGCCAGCAGTCTGCGTCGACAGGGGGCCGCCTACGAGCAGTACTTC. This gives the protein CASSLRRQGAAYEQYF. Full variable domain (outside the CDR3, taken from reference TRBV28 and TRBJ2-7): DVKVTQSSRYLVKRTGEKVFLECVQDMDHENMFWYRQDPGLGLRLIYFSYDVKMKEKGDIPEGYSVSREKKERFSLILESASTNQTSMYLCASSLRRQGAAYEQYFGPGTRLTVT.

J is TRBJ1-1 and V is TRBV7-9, with 7 positions matching TRBD1. The CDR3 runs 15 residues. With 4 bases clipped from V and 4 bases from J, the junction kept 9 bases outside the gene matches. CDR1 is SEHNR and CDR2 is FQNEAQ in the germline V gene (reference sequence). DNA for the CDR3: TGTGCCAGCAGCTCTCGACAGGGATGGGCCACTGAAGCTTTCTTT. As protein: CASSSRQGWATEAFF.

The V and J genes are TRBV12-3 or TRBV12-4 and TRBJ2-1; 9 bases map to TRBD1. The CDR3 runs 13 residues. The trim removed 5 bases at V and 15 bases at J, leaving 11 bases unmatched. Here the CDR3 DNA reads TGTGCCAGCAGTATTGACAGGGGGTTCTTTGCGTTCTTC. It encodes CASSIDRGFFAFF.

The V and J genes are TRBV19 and TRBJ1-2; 9 nucleotides agree with TRBD1. The germline V gene encodes CDR1 LNHDA and CDR2 SQIVND (reference sequence). V shed 5 bases, J shed 6 bases, and the junction held 7 bases outside the gene matches. The CDR3 extends over 14 amino acids. CDR3: CASSSRGQGNGYTF. In DNA, the CDR3 is TGTGCCAGTAGTTCCCGGGGACAGGGAAATGGCTACACCTTC.

V usage is TRBV11-3 and J usage is TRBJ2-3, with 7 positions matching TRBD2. CDR1 and CDR2 (germline): SGHNT, YENEEA. Trimming removed 4 bases from V and 6 bases from J; junction bases left unmatched: 7. The CDR3 consists of 14 residues. DNA for the CDR3: TGTGCCAGCAGCTCATACGGGCGGGGGGATACGCAGTATTTT. This gives the protein CASSSYGRGDTQYF.

The chain has TRBV28 and TRBJ2-5, with D possibly matching TRBD2 (5 bases). The germline CDR1 and CDR2 sequences are MDHEN and SYDVKM. The CDR3 is 13 amino acids. Trimming shortened V by 2 bases and J by 5 bases, and 9 bases separated the two germline ends. The CDR3 nucleotides read TGTGCCAGCAGTTTAGGTGGGGAGGAGACCCAGTACTTC. Encoded protein: CASSLGGEETQYF.

J is TRBJ1-4 and V is TRBV24-1, with unresolved D. This CDR3 comprises 17 residues. Germline CDR1 KGHDR, CDR2 SFDVKD. Trimming cost V 4 bases and J 5 bases, with 19 bases left between them. The CDR3 protein is CATSERGLENGNEKLFF. CDR3 nucleotides: TGTGCCACCAGTGAGAGAGGCCTGGAGAACGGGAATGAAAAACTGTTTTTT.

This chain links TRBV11-3 with TRBJ2-7, with D perhaps matching TRBD2 (6 bases). The CDR3 length is 14 residues. The V gene's germline CDR1 is SGHNT and CDR2 YENEEA. V lost 5 bases to trimming and J lost 5 bases, with 16 bases between them. CDR3 residues: CASSREGLQDEQYF. Here the CDR3 DNA reads TGTGCCAGCAGCCGAGAGGGACTCCAGGACGAGCAGTACTTC.